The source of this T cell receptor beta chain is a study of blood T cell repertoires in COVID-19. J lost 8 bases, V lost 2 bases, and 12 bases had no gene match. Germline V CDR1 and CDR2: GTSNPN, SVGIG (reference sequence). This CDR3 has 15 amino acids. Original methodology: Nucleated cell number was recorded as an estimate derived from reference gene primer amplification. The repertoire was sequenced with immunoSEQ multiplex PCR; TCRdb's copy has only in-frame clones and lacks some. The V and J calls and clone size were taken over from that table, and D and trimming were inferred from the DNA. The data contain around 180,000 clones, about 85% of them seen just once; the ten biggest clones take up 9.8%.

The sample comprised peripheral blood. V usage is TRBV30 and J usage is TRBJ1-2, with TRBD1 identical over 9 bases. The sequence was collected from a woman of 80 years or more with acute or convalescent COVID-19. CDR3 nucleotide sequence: TGTGCCTGGAGTTGGGGGGGACAGGGTCTTCCAGGCTACACCTTC. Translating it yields CAWSWGGQGLPGYTF.